The 21 T cell receptor beta chains in this list originate from one sample, sequenced in a study of blood T cell repertoires in COVID-19. TCRdb keeps only in-frame clones here, not all; method: immunoSEQ multiplex PCR. The sample shows about 370,000 clones, 90% to 95% of them seen only once. Sequenced sample: PBMCs or T cells enriched from blood (not recorded which). The receptors originated from a woman in her thirties or forties who had been exposed to COVID-19.

The rearrangement joins TRBV4-2 to TRBJ1-4; D may be TRBD1 (5 bases). The CDR3 loop spans 17 amino acids. Germline V gene lookup returns CDR1 LGHNA and CDR2 YNFKEQ. V gave up 4 bases and J gave up 1 base, with 16 bases separating them. The CDR3 bases are TGTGCCAGCAGCCTCGGAGGGGTATTAGGAACTAATGAAAAACTGTTTTTT. This codes for CASSLGGVLGTNEKLFF.

With respect to this clone: Other DNA sequences in this specimen translate into the identical CDR3. This rearrangement joins TRBV19 to TRBJ1-2; 8 bases align to TRBD1. Germline loops: CDR1 LNHDA, CDR2 SQIVND (reference sequence). V lost 3 bases and J lost 5; bases outside the gene matches: 2. This CDR3 contains 13 residues. The CDR3 DNA follows: TGTGCCAGTAGTATCGGACAGGGATATGGCTACACCTTC. The encoded protein is CASSIGQGYGYTF.

This rearrangement joins TRBV6-6 to TRBJ2-7; D may be TRBD2 (7 bases). This CDR3 is 14 amino acids long. V lost 2 bases and J lost 6, with 14 bases in between. Germline V gives CDR1 MNHNY, CDR2 SVGAGI (reference sequence). The CDR3 loop reads CASSYPGRGSEQYF. The CDR3 DNA sequence: TGTGCCAGCAGTTACCCGGGGAGGGGGTCCGAGCAGTACTTC.

This clone has only one observation. V and J are TRBV5-6 and TRBJ1-3; D may be TRBD1 (6 bases). The CDR3 sequence is 16 residues long. V was shortened by 3 bases and J by 4 bases, with 17 bases between the two germline ends. Germline-derived CDR1 and CDR2 are SGHDT and YYEEEE. The CDR3, as DNA: TGTGCCAGCAGCTCATTACAGGGTCGGCCAGGAAACACCATATATTTT. Translated, it gives CASSSLQGRPGNTIYF.

The rearrangement joins TRBV14 to TRBJ2-7; D might be TRBD2 (5 bases). Trimming took 9 bases from V and 0 from J, leaving 12 bases between them. This CDR3 contains 13 residues. Germline CDR1 SGHDN, CDR2 FVKESK. In nucleotides, the CDR3 is TGTGCCAGTAGGAGGCAGGCCTCCTACGAGCAGTACTTC. Its protein product is CASRRQASYEQYF.

Concerning this clone itself: Within the sample, other DNA sequences also encode this same CDR3. The chain carries TRBV19 and TRBJ1-5, with D maybe TRBD1 (5 bases). The CDR3 runs 14 residues. V shed 6 bases and J shed 0 bases, with 9 bases lying between them. The V gene's germline CDR1 is LNHDA and CDR2 SQIVND (reference sequence). Here the CDR3 DNA reads TGTGCCAGTAGAACGGGGGGTAGCAATCAGCCCCAGCATTTT. Its protein is CASRTGGSNQPQHF.

The rearrangement links TRBV6-5 to TRBJ2-7, with D possibly TRBD1 on 6 matching bases. The CDR3 covers 15 residues. Germline CDR1 is MNHEY and CDR2 is SVGAGI. Trimming shortened V by 2 bases and J by 3 bases, and 14 bases separated the two germline ends. The CDR3: CASSYGGHIDYEQYF. The DNA for the CDR3 is TGTGCCAGCAGTTACGGGGGACACATAGACTACGAGCAGTACTTC.

This clone was detected once. The chain combines TRBV5-1 with TRBJ2-3; D is unclear. CDR3 length equals 14 residues. Germline CDR1 is SGHRS and CDR2 is YFSETQ. V dropped 4 bases and J dropped 5 bases, with 14 bases sitting between them. Here the CDR3 reads CASSRAPERDTQYF. In DNA, the CDR3 is TGCGCCAGCAGCCGAGCGCCCGAGAGAGATACGCAGTATTTT.

For the CDR3, the DNA is TGTGCCAGCAGACCTAAAGGCGGGACGTTAGGAGAAAAACTGTTTTTT. Translation gives CASRPKGGTLGEKLFF. The genes are TRBV7-8 and TRBJ1-4, with a possible D match to TRBD1 (5 bases). V was cut by 6 bases and J by 8 bases, with 22 bases left in between. The CDR3 runs to 16 residues. In germline, CDR1 is SGHVS, CDR2 FQNEAQ.

The chain couples TRBV19 to TRBJ2-1; 7 positions match TRBD2. Germline V gene sequence: CDR1 LNHDA, CDR2 SQIVND (reference sequence). This CDR3 has 15 residues. The V gene end was trimmed by 4 bases and the J gene end by 8 bases; junction bases not matched to a gene: 11. As DNA, the CDR3 is TGTGCCAGTAGTAGGTTGACTAGCCCCCAGGATGAGCAGTTCTTC. It encodes CASSRLTSPQDEQFF.

This clone was counted once. V and J are TRBV7-2 and TRBJ1-3, with TRBD1 as a possible D gene (5 bases). The V gene lost 5 bases and the J gene lost 1 base, with 9 bases spanning the gap. The CDR3 is 14 amino acids. CDR1 is SGHTA, CDR2 FQGNSA, per germline. The CDR3, as DNA: TGTGCCAGCAGCAGGGGCGAATCTGGAAACACCATATATTTT. Its translation is CASSRGESGNTIYF.

The V gene is TRBV2, the J gene TRBJ1-6, with 7 positions matching TRBD1. J gave up 1 base and V 7 bases, and 4 bases lay outside the gene matches. This CDR3 is built from 15 residues. The germline gives CDR1 SNHLY, CDR2 FYNNEI. The CDR3 loop is CASIDRESYNSPLHF. The CDR3 DNA reads as TGTGCCAGCATTGACAGGGAATCCTATAATTCACCCCTCCACTTT.

J is TRBJ2-7 and V is TRBV9, with 14 bases fitting TRBD2. Trimming took 4 bases from V and 6 from J; bases not matched to a gene: 6. Germline V lookup: CDR1 SGDLS, CDR2 YYNGEE. This CDR3 has 15 amino acids. The CDR3 DNA is TGTGCCAGCAGCATGGGACTAGCGGGAGTTTCCGAGCAGTACTTC. It translates to CASSMGLAGVSEQYF.

The table lists this clone with a count of one. CDR3 protein: CASSLDMGGTHTIYF. As DNA, the CDR3 is TGTGCCAGCAGCTTAGATATGGGAGGCACCCACACCATATATTTT. J is TRBJ1-3 and V is TRBV11-3; no definite D call. Deletions cut 0 bases from V and 8 bases from J, with 14 bases between. Germline V gene lookup returns CDR1 SGHNT and CDR2 YENEEA. The CDR3 contains 15 residues.

The chain combines TRBV5-8 with TRBJ1-5, with 8 positions matching TRBD1. The CDR3 spans 14 residues. V was clipped by 3 bases and J by 4 bases; unmatched bases: 3. CDR1 and CDR2 from the germline V gene are SGHTS and YDEGEE. CDR3 sequence: CASSYRGENQPQHF. CDR3 DNA sequence: TGTGCCAGCAGCTACAGGGGGGAGAATCAGCCCCAGCATTTT.

This clone was detected once. The rearrangement joins TRBV5-4 to TRBJ1-2; tentatively, D is TRBD1 (6 bases). The CDR3 length is 14 residues. V was pared by 4 bases and J by 8 bases, with 18 bases between. Germline CDR1 SGHNT, CDR2 YYREEE (reference sequence). The CDR3 DNA reads as TGTGCCAGCAGCCGAGAACAGGGATATGGAGGCTACACCTTC. Translated, it gives CASSREQGYGGYTF.

This rearrangement joins TRBV3-1 (or the pseudogene TRBV3-2) to TRBJ2-5; TRBD2 matches 11 bases. The CDR3 contains 15 residues. V was pared by 6 bases and J by 5 bases, with 8 bases of the junction left unmatched. Germline V gene data show CDR1 as LGHDT and CDR2 as YNNKEL (reference sequence). The CDR3 region is CASSSELAGVETQYF. The CDR3 bases are TGTGCCAGCAGTTCAGAACTAGCGGGAGTGGAGACCCAGTACTTC.

V is TRBV14 and J is TRBJ2-1; TRBD2 matches 7 bases. Trimming removed 2 bases from V and 6 bases from J; junction bases left unmatched: 7. This CDR3 contains 15 residues. CDR1 and CDR2 (germline): SGHDN, FVKESK. The CDR3 is CASSQWGRAGNEQFF. CDR3 bases: TGTGCCAGCAGCCAATGGGGGAGGGCCGGCAATGAGCAGTTCTTC.

V usage is TRBV19 and J usage is TRBJ1-5; a possible D gene is TRBD1 (5 bases). Germline V gives CDR1 LNHDA, CDR2 SQIVND (reference sequence). V was trimmed by 2 bases and J by 5 bases, leaving 7 bases between them. This CDR3 is 13 amino acids long. In DNA, the CDR3 is TGTGCCAGTAGTATATGGGGGGATCAGCCCCAGCATTTT. Its protein is CASSIWGDQPQHF. The full variable domain, completed using reference TRBV19 and TRBJ1-5, is DGGITQSPKYLFRKEGQNVTLSCEQNLNHDAMYWYRQDPGQGLRLIYYSQIVNDFQKGDIAEGYSVSREKKESFPLTVTSAQKNPTAFYLCASSIWGDQPQHFGDGTRLSIL.

The rearrangement uses TRBV6-4 and TRBJ2-3; 13 nucleotides agree with TRBD2. This CDR3 has 16 amino acids. Per the germline V gene, CDR1 is MRHNA and CDR2 is SNTAGT. J lost 0 bases, V lost 4 bases, and 1 base had no gene match. Here the CDR3 reads CASSVLAGGSTDTQYF. The CDR3 DNA is TGTGCCAGCAGTGTACTAGCGGGGGGGAGCACAGATACGCAGTATTTT.

The chain recombines TRBV24-1 with TRBJ2-3; 11 bases line up with TRBD2. This CDR3 is 18 amino acids long. With 4 bases clipped from V and 4 bases from J, the junction kept 12 bases outside the gene matches. Looked up from germline, CDR1 is KGHDR and CDR2 is SFDVKD. This chain's CDR3 is CATSDPVSSGRPSDTQYF. CDR3 DNA: TGTGCCACCAGTGACCCCGTCTCTAGCGGGAGGCCCTCAGATACGCAGTATTTT.